Below, one TCR beta chain is given with its context. Its antigen is undetermined. This specimen comes from a study of OX40 agonist ivuxolimab in advanced cancers. Overall study context: A mean age of around 66 years, range roughly 20 to 79, was recorded, and 70% to 85% were male.

TCRdb's copy holds only in-frame clones and misses some; the assay was immunoSEQ multiplex PCR. The sample consists of roughly 50,000 clones, around nine tenths of them appearing once. This CDR3 spans 12 amino acids. With 8 bases clipped from V and 7 bases from J, the junction kept 10 bases outside the gene matches. Looked up from germline, CDR1 is GTSNPN and CDR2 is SVGIG (reference sequence). Whole-study results and caveats: Partial responders at 0.1-3.0 mg/kg had among the lowest clonal expansion.

The clonotype originates from an adult with an advanced solid tumor such as melanoma, head and neck, liver or kidney cancer. V usage is TRBV30 and J usage is TRBJ1-1, with 7 bases fitting TRBD1. The sequencing used CD4+ or CD8+ T cells sorted from blood, collected in a trial of the OX40 agonist ivuxolimab. CDR3 nucleotide sequence: TGTGCCCGGGATGCAGGGGGTGTTGAAGCTTTCTTT. Translation: CARDAGGVEAFF. The whole variable domain, filled in from reference TRBV30 and TRBJ1-1, reads SQTIHQWPATLVQPVGSPLSLECTVEGTSNPNLYWYRQAAGRGLQLLFYSVGIGQISSEVPQNLSASRPQDRQFILSSKKLLLSDSGFYLCARDAGGVEAFFGQGTRLTVV.